This is a list of T cell receptor beta chains from one sample in a study of a mutant IDH1 vaccine in newly diagnosed glioma. The antigens for these receptors are not known. Using immunoSEQ multiplex PCR, the repertoire was profiled, and TCRdb retains in-frame clones only, with some absent. Among 60,000 to 70,000 clones listed, roughly four fifths were seen once. The sample consisted of PBMCs, taken from a glioma patient whose treatment included an IDH1 peptide vaccine. Receptor source: a man between 25 and 39 years old with glioma. CDR3s include the opening cysteine and the closing phenylalanine or tryptophan. The D gene is left open where the match is weak. Clone size appears in some rows only: once, few, many, or a class for an expanded clone.

DNA,CDR3,size,D,J,V
TGTGCCAGTAGTACCACCCCCGGGACAGGGGGCAAGGCTAATGAAAAACTGTTTTTT,CASSTTPGTGGKANEKLFF,few,TRBD1,TRBJ1-4,TRBV19
TGTGCCAGCAGCTCGGGACAGCCTTCACCCCTCCACTTT,CASSSGQPSPLHF,.,TRBD1,TRBJ1-6,TRBV4-2
TGTGCTAGTGGTTTGGTACATTTGGCGGGGGGGGCCAAACCCAGACGCACAGATACGCAGTATTTT,CASGLVHLAGGAKPRRTDTQYF,.,TRBD2,TRBJ2-3,TRBV12-5
TGTGCCAGCAGCCTACCTGGACAGTTGCCCTACAATGAGCAGTTCTTC,CASSLPGQLPYNEQFF,.,.,TRBJ2-1,TRBV7-9
TGTGCCAGCAGAGCACAGGGGGCTACCGGGGAGCTGTTTTTT,CASRAQGATGELFF,.,TRBD1,TRBJ2-2,TRBV9
TGTGCCAGCAGCTACGGTGGGGGCCGTTACGAGCAGTACTTC,CASSYGGGRYEQYF,.,.,TRBJ2-7,TRBV27
TGTGCCAGTAGTCAACTAGCGGGGGGGCCAACCTACGAGCAGTACTTC,CASSQLAGGPTYEQYF,.,TRBD2,TRBJ2-7,TRBV19
TGTGCCAGCAGCTTAGAGGGCAGGGCGAACACTGAAGCTTTCTTT,CASSLEGRANTEAFF,.,.,TRBJ1-1,TRBV11-2
TGCAGCGTCGCAGAGGGACAGGTAGCCTTACAAGAGACCCAGTACTTC,CSVAEGQVALQETQYF,.,TRBD1,TRBJ2-5,TRBV29-1
TGTGCCAGCAGTTCGTGGGGGAAAGAGACCCAGTACTTC,CASSSWGKETQYF,.,.,TRBJ2-5,TRBV5-8
TGTGCCAGCAGCTTAGGGTATCAGGACTATGGCTACACCTTC,CASSLGYQDYGYTF,.,.,TRBJ1-2,TRBV7-9
TGTGCCAGCAGCTTGAGGGGTCTCGGGTTCACCGGGGAGCTGTTTTTT,CASSLRGLGFTGELFF,.,.,TRBJ2-2,TRBV5-6
TGTGCCAGCTCCCCGGGGACAGGGGTCGGGGAGCTGTTTTTT,CASSPGTGVGELFF,.,TRBD1,TRBJ2-2,TRBV27
TGTGCCTGGAGTAGGGGAGGAGGGGGCAACTCTGGAAACACCATATATTTT,CAWSRGGGGNSGNTIYF,.,TRBD1,TRBJ1-3,TRBV30
TGTGCCAGCAGCCAAACGCGGCGGGCTAATGAAAAACTGTTTTTT,CASSQTRRANEKLFF,.,.,TRBJ1-4,TRBV11-2
TGTGCCAGCAGCGTAGATACAGGGAGTCTCTATGGCTACACCTTC,CASSVDTGSLYGYTF,.,.,TRBJ1-2,TRBV9
TGTGCCTGGAGTGGGGGTTCAGGACACGAGCAGTACTTC,CAWSGGSGHEQYF,.,.,TRBJ2-7,TRBV30
TGTGCCAGCAGTGAAGGAAGGGGGCCTTACTATGGCTACACCTTC,CASSEGRGPYYGYTF,.,TRBD1,TRBJ1-2,TRBV6-1
TGTGCCACCAGCCAGAGGGGGGGTAGCAATCAGCCCCAGCATTTT,CATSQRGGSNQPQHF,.,.,TRBJ1-5,TRBV15
TGCAGCGTAACCCAGCGGGTCCAGGGGGCCGAGCAGTACTTC,CSVTQRVQGAEQYF,.,TRBD1,TRBJ2-7,TRBV29-1
TGTGCCAGCAGTGAAGGACAGGGTTTTGAAAAACTGTTTTTT,CASSEGQGFEKLFF,.,TRBD1,TRBJ1-4,TRBV6-1
TGTGCTAGTGGTCCAGGGACAAGCAATCAGCCCCAGCATTTT,CASGPGTSNQPQHF,.,.,TRBJ1-5,TRBV12-5
TGTGCCAGCAGCCGCGGACAGGGAATGACTGAAGCTTTCTTT,CASSRGQGMTEAFF,once,TRBD1,TRBJ1-1,TRBV7-9
TGTGCCAGCAGCTTGGGGGTTTCGACTGAAGCTTTCTTT,CASSLGVSTEAFF,few,.,TRBJ1-1,TRBV5-5
TGTGCCAGCAGGACTACAGGGAATGTCGGGGAGCTGTTTTTT,CASRTTGNVGELFF,.,.,TRBJ2-2,TRBV7-7
TGTGCCAGCAGCACCCGGGACAGGGGGCAAGACGGGGAGCTGTTTTTT,CASSTRDRGQDGELFF,.,TRBD1,TRBJ2-2,TRBV7-9
TGTGCCAGCAGCCCAGTAGGAAACACCATATATTTT,CASSPVGNTIYF,.,.,TRBJ1-3,TRBV14
TGTGCCAGTAGTACAGGGAGGGAGTTAAGCTATGGCTACACCTTC,CASSTGRELSYGYTF,.,.,TRBJ1-2,TRBV19
TGTGCCAGCAGCCCCTCATGGACAGGGGGGGGGACCCAGTACTTC,CASSPSWTGGGTQYF,.,TRBD1,TRBJ2-5,TRBV5-4
TGCGCCAGCAGCTTGGGTGCTAGCGGGTCCCAAGAGACCCAGTACTTC,CASSLGASGSQETQYF,.,TRBD2,TRBJ2-5,TRBV5-1
TGTGCCAGCTCACCACTGGGACCCCGAAGAGAGAGCTCCTATAATTCACCCCTCCACTTT,CASSPLGPRRESSYNSPLHF,few,.,TRBJ1-6,TRBV18
TGTGCCAGCAGCCAATCGGCCGGGAGCTCCTACAATGAGCAGTTCTTC,CASSQSAGSSYNEQFF,.,.,TRBJ2-1,TRBV16
TGCGCCAGCTCACCGGGGCGGGGGAGTCTACGGGAGCAGTACTTC,CASSPGRGSLREQYF,once,TRBD2,TRBJ2-7,TRBV4-1
TGCGCCAGCAGCCAAGATGGCGTCACAAATGTGGAAAAACTGTTTTTT,CASSQDGVTNVEKLFF,.,.,TRBJ1-4,TRBV4-1
TGTGCCAGCAGCTTGGGGACAGCCCAATTTAAGGACGCCGAGCAGTACTTC,CASSLGTAQFKDAEQYF,.,TRBD1,TRBJ2-7,TRBV7-9
TGTGCCTGGAAACCGGGACAGGGGCCTTCACCCCTCCACTTT,CAWKPGQGPSPLHF,.,TRBD1,TRBJ1-6,TRBV30
TGTGCCAGCAGTGCTTTCACTGAAGCTTTCTTT,CASSAFTEAFF,few,.,TRBJ1-1,TRBV25-1
TGCGCCAGCAGCCGGACAGCCACTAGCACAGATACGCAGTATTTT,CASSRTATSTDTQYF,.,.,TRBJ2-3,TRBV5-1
TGCGCCAGCAGGGGCGGGACGATGAACACTGAAGCTTTCTTT,CASRGGTMNTEAFF,.,.,TRBJ1-1,TRBV5-1
TGCGCCAGCAGTGATCGCGGGACTAGCGGGGCCACAGATACGCAGTATTTT,CASSDRGTSGATDTQYF,.,TRBD2,TRBJ2-3,TRBV10-1
TGTGCCAGCAGCTTGTGGCTAGCGGGGGACAATGAGCAGTTCTTC,CASSLWLAGDNEQFF,.,TRBD2,TRBJ2-1,TRBV5-4
TGTGCCAGCAGCGTAGGTAACCATTCACCCCTCCACTTT,CASSVGNHSPLHF,.,.,TRBJ1-6,TRBV9
TGTGCCACGTCCGGCCGGGGAGGGAAAACTGAAGCTTTCTTT,CATSGRGGKTEAFF,.,.,TRBJ1-1,TRBV28
TGTGCCAGCTCCGGGACAGGAGGTTGGAATGAGCAGTTCTTC,CASSGTGGWNEQFF,few,TRBD1,TRBJ2-1,TRBV6-5
TGTGCCAGCAGCTTAGAGGCGGATCTCTACGAGCAGTACTTC,CASSLEADLYEQYF,.,.,TRBJ2-7,TRBV13
TGTGCCAGCAGTTACTTTAGCGGGGCAAACCAAGAGACCCAGTACTTC,CASSYFSGANQETQYF,.,TRBD2,TRBJ2-5,TRBV6-5
TGTGCCAGCAGCTCATCAATTGACAAAGTTCACCCCATGAACACTGAAGCTTTCTTT,CASSSSIDKVHPMNTEAFF,.,.,TRBJ1-1,TRBV7-9
TGTGCCAGTAGTCCTATTACCCAGGGCGCCTCTGGAAACACCATATATTTT,CASSPITQGASGNTIYF,.,.,TRBJ1-3,TRBV19
TGTGCCAGCAGTGGAGGGGGGACTGAAGCTTTCTTT,CASSGGGTEAFF,few,.,TRBJ1-1,TRBV25-1
TGTGCCAGCAGTTTTAGACAGGGTACTGAAGCTTTCTTT,CASSFRQGTEAFF,.,TRBD1,TRBJ1-1,TRBV6-5
TGCGCCAGCAGGCAGGGCGAGGGAAACACCATATATTTT,CASRQGEGNTIYF,few,.,TRBJ1-3,TRBV10-2
TGTGCCAGCAGTGAATTCCAGGACAAAAACATTCAGTACTTC,CASSEFQDKNIQYF,.,.,TRBJ2-4,TRBV6-1
TGTGCCAGCAGCTTAGTTCACGCGGGGAGCCAGACCCAGTACTTC,CASSLVHAGSQTQYF,.,.,TRBJ2-5,TRBV7-2
TGCGCCAGCAGCCAAGATGAGGCCAGGGTCGGAAACACCATATATTTT,CASSQDEARVGNTIYF,.,.,TRBJ1-3,TRBV4-1
TGTGCCAGCAGCTTTTCCGGGACAGGGGGCACTGAAGCTTTCTTT,CASSFSGTGGTEAFF,.,TRBD1,TRBJ1-1,TRBV5-5
TGCGCCAGCAGCCAAGCCGGGGGGCGCGGCTACACCTTC,CASSQAGGRGYTF,.,.,TRBJ1-2,TRBV4-1
TGTGCCAGCTTAGAAGTGCAGGGCTATGGCTACACCTTC,CASLEVQGYGYTF,few,.,TRBJ1-2,TRBV6-1
TGTGCCAGCAGCTTCGGAGGGGGTCCGAGGAATGGCGACACCTTC,CASSFGGGPRNGDTF,.,.,TRBJ1-2,TRBV5-8
TGTGCCAGCAGCTACCAGGACAGGGGCACAGATACGCAGTATTTT,CASSYQDRGTDTQYF,few,TRBD1,TRBJ2-3,TRBV11-2
TGCGCCAGCAGAAGAGAGGGGACCCCAGGCTATGGCTACACCTTC,CASRREGTPGYGYTF,.,.,TRBJ1-2,TRBV5-1